This T cell receptor beta chain was retrieved from a study of OX40 agonist ivuxolimab in advanced cancers. Background for the entire study: Ivuxolimab was a fully human IgG2 agonistic monoclonal antibody targeting the costimulatory receptor OX40 (CD134). In the dose-escalation cohort, more than 80% of patients were male, and the mean age was 60 years with a range of roughly 20 to 79. The point of sequencing TCRbeta in the periphery was to test whether ivuxolimab changed TCR sequence diversity and drove clonal T-cell expansion. Partial responses occurred in three dose-escalation patients, of whom one had hepatocellular carcinoma and two had cutaneous melanoma. Prior anti-PD-1, anti-PD-L1 or anti-CTLA-4 therapy was permitted, and checkpoint inhibitors had been received by less than 45% of dose-escalation patients. Intravenous ivuxolimab was administered to patients every 2 weeks at six dose levels: 0.01, 0.1, 0.3, 1.5, 3 and 10 mg/kg. Of the approximately 50 dose-escalation patients, hepatocellular carcinoma was present in approximately 20, melanoma in roughly 15, renal cell carcinoma in 9 and head and neck cancer in 9. The paper describes the monotherapy dose-escalation part (N ≈ 51 patients) of the phase I trial of ivuxolimab.

From the germline V gene, CDR1 is SGHTA and CDR2 is FQGNSA. Trimming takes 5 bases off V and 6 bases off J; junction bases not matched to a gene: 13. The CDR3, from cysteine to phenylalanine, totals 15 residues. Only the CDR3 portion is preserved as DNA: 45 bases, with reading frame beginning at the first base. The trial excluded patients who had a history of autoimmune disease or who were on systemic immunosuppression. Peripheral blood for TCR sequencing was collected from all dose cohorts at baseline, on cycle 4 day 1, and on cycle 7 day 1. The samples were taken from a phase I, first-in-human, multicenter, open-label dose-escalation trial of ivuxolimab. The trial enrolled adults with locally advanced or metastatic head and neck squamous cell, hepatocellular, melanoma or renal cell carcinoma. CD4+ and CD8+ T cells were sorted separately from peripheral blood before TCR sequencing. Broader findings and caveats from the paper: Partial responders in the 0.1-3.0 mg/kg groups had among the lowest normalized peripheral clonal expansion, especially among CD8+ T cells. The antigen specificity of the clonally expanded peripheral T cells was not determined. On average, CD8+ T cells showed more expanded clones than CD4+ T cells after ivuxolimab. Low levels of normalized T-cell clonal expansion were also seen in some patients who did not respond. Clonal expansion of both CD4+ and CD8+ blood T cells was observed from baseline to week 6 at doses 0.1 to 3.0 mg/kg.

To sequence the TCRbeta CDR3 region, genomic DNA was isolated from the sorted cells. TCRbeta CDR3 regions were sequenced using the immunoSEQ Assay. TCRdb stores this immuneACCESS table with in-frame sequences only. Part of the clones is absent; in the studies checked, under half of the shortfall reflects unresolved V genes, and no reason is known for the rest. The sample contains roughly 89,000 clones, about 86% of them found a single time. 1.5% to 2% of the sample goes to the ten largest clones. Notes on this clone: There is no known antigen for this receptor. No much larger clone exists at a distance of one base, and base qualities are not known.

This sequence was found in an adult with an advanced solid tumor such as melanoma, head and neck, liver or kidney cancer. This sequence uses TRBV7-2 and TRBJ2-7, with 7 bases in between that match TRBD2. This specimen was CD4+ or CD8+ T cells sorted from blood, taken in a trial of the OX40 agonist ivuxolimab. The CDR3 reads as follows: CASSRHDGGMSEQYF. The DNA sequence follows: TGTGCCAGCAGCCGGCACGACGGGGGGATGAGCGAGCAGTACTTC.